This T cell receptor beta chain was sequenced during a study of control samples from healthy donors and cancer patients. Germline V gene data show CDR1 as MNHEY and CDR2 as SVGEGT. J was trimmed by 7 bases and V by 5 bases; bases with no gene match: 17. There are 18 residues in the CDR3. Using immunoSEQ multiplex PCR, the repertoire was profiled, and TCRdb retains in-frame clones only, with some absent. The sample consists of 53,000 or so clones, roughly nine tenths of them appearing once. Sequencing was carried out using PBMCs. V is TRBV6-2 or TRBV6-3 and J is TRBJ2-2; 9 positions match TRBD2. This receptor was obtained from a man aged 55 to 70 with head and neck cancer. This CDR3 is CASSPKFSSGRFNGELFF. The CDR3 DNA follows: TGTGCCAGCAGTCCGAAATTCTCCAGCGGGAGGTTTAACGGGGAGCTGTTTTTT.